The clone carrying this T cell receptor beta chain was seen a few times. This sample was included in a study of blood T cells in healthy people across ages. Combining a sample-barcoded 5' primer with a J-beta primer mix, a second PCR ran for about 7 to 12 cycles. TCRdb reprocessed the 5' RACE reads with MiXCR, giving one entry per CDR3 protein. Altogether a few hundred thousand distinct CDR3 sequences are present, around 27% being singletons, with the ten largest covering 3% to 4%. The same sample was also used in a study of T cells of mothers and their children. From that second work: The people who donated were three healthy Caucasian mothers and their six children.

The receptor comes from a boy aged 2 to 10 in good health. The sequenced sample was blood.

CDR3 nucleotides: TGCGCCAGCAGCTTGGAGACCAGACAAGAGACCCAGTACTTC. This gives the protein CASSLETRQETQYF. The chain employs TRBV5-1 and TRBJ2-5; D unresolved. Per the germline V gene, CDR1 is SGHRS and CDR2 is YFSETQ. The CDR3 covers 14 residues. Trimming shortened V by 0 bases and J by 2 bases, and 8 bases separated the two germline ends.